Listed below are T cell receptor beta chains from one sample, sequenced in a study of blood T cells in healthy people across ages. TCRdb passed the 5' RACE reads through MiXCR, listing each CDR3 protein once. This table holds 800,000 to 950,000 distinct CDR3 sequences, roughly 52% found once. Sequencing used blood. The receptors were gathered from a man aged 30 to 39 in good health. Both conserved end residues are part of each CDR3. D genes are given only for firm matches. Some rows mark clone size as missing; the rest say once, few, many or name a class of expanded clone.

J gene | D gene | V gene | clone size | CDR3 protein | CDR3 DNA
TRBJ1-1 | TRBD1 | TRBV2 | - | CASSGQGVVEAFF | TGTGCCAGCAGCGGACAGGGGGTGGTTGAAGCTTTCTTT
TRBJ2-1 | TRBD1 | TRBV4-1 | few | CASSHTGLGQGNDEQFF | TGCGCCAGCAGCCACACCGGATTGGGACAGGGGAACGATGAGCAGTTCTTC
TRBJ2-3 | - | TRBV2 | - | CASSGTRGTDTQYF | TGTGCCAGCAGTGGGACCCGGGGCACAGATACGCAGTATTTT
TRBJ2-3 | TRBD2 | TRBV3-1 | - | CARSSSGGWADTQYF | TGTGCCAGATCGTCTAGCGGGGGGTGGGCAGATACGCAGTATTTT
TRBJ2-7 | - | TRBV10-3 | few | CAISEQGSYEQYF | TGTGCCATCAGTGAGCAGGGATCCTACGAGCAGTACTTC
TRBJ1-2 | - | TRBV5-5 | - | CASSVGHSSYGYTF | TGTGCCAGCAGCGTGGGCCATTCTAGCTATGGCTACACCTTC
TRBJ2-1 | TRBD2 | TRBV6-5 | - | CASSYLSSGGNNEQFF | TGTGCCAGCAGTTACTTGTCTAGCGGCGGGAACAATGAGCAGTTCTTC
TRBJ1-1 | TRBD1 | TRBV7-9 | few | CASGQGGEAFF | TGTGCCAGCGGTCAGGGGGGTGAAGCTTTCTTT
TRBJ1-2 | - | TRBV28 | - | CASRRDNLESYGCTF | -
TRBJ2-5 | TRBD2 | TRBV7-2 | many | CASSLDPLAGGLETQYF | TGTGCCAGCAGCTTAGATCCGCTAGCGGGGGGTTTGGAGACCCAGTACTTC
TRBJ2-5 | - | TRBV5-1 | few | CASSRWATDQETQYF | TGCGCCAGCAGCCGGTGGGCGACGGATCAAGAGACCCAGTACTTC
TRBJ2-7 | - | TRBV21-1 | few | CASGEDRSLSYEQYF | TGTGCCAGCGGGGAGGACAGAAGCCTTTCATACGAGCAGTACTTC
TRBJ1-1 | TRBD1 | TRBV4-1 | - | CASSQDRQGDTEAFF | TGCGCCAGCAGCCAAGACCGACAGGGGGACACTGAAGCTTTCTTT
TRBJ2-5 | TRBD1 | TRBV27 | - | CASNGQGWETQYF | TGTGCCAGCAACGGACAGGGTTGGGAGACCCAGTACTTC
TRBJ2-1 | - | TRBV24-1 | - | CATSDRDRFNEQFF | TGTGCCACCAGTGACAGAGACAGGTTCAATGAGCAGTTCTTC
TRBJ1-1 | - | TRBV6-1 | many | CASSEPGMNTEAFF | TGTGCCAGCAGTGAACCTGGGATGAACACTGAAGCTTTCTTT
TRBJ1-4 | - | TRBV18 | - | CASSPWRGRNEKLFF | TGTGCCAGCTCACCCTGGAGGGGACGTAATGAAAAACTGTTTTTT
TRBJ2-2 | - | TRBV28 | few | CASSFGGANTGELFF | TGTGCCAGCAGTTTTGGGGGAGCGAACACCGGGGAGCTGTTTTTT
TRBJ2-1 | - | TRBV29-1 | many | CRSPPYTEQFF | TGCAGGTCTCCCCCCTACACTGAGCAGTTCTTC
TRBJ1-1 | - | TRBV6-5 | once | CASSYAAPGTEAFF | TGTGCCAGCAGTTACGCGGCCCCGGGCACTGAAGCTTTCTTT
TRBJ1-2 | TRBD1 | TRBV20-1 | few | CSASTPGQGPYGYTF | TGCAGTGCTAGTACACCGGGACAGGGGCCCTATGGCTACACCTTC
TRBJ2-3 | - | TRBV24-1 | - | CATSLQGQDTQYF | TGTGCCACCAGTCTCCAGGGGCAAGATACGCAGTATTTT
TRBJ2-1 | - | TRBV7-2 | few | CASSLGSVGDEQFF | TGTGCCAGCAGCTTAGGTTCCGTGGGGGATGAGCAGTTCTTC
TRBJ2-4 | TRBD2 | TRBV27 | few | CASSFTLAGVNIQYF | TGTGCCAGTAGTTTTACACTAGCGGGGGTCAACATTCAGTACTTC
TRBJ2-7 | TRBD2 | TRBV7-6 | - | CASSLSGRASNEQYF | TGTGCCAGCAGCCTTAGCGGGAGGGCCTCCAACGAGCAGTACTTC
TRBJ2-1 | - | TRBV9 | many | CASSPTSMIFRTDNEQFF | TGTGCCAGCAGCCCGACCTCCATGATATTTCGGACAGATAATGAGCAGTTCTTC
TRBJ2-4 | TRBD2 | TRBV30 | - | CAWSGGGRDIQYF | TGTGCCTGGAGTGGTGGGGGGAGGGACATTCAGTACTTC
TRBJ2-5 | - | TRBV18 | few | CASSQGNQETQYF | TGTGCCAGCTCGCAAGGAAATCAAGAGACCCAGTACTTC
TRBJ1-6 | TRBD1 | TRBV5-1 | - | CASSSSRLSTGDNSPLHF | TGCGCCAGCAGCTCATCACGCCTATCGACAGGGGATAATTCACCCCTCCACTTT
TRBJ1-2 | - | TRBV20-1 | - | CSANNYGYTF | TGCAGTGCCAACAACTATGGCTACACCTTC
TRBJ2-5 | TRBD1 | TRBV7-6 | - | CASRLDRVAEETQYF | TGTGCCAGCAGACTCGACAGGGTGGCCGAAGAGACCCAGTACTTC
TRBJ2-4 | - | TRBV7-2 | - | CASSTGPAREQYF | TGTGCCAGCAGCACAGGACCGGCTAGGGAGCAGTACTTC
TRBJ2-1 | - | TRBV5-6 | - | CASSLEEWANEQFF | TGTGCCAGCAGCTTGGAGGAGTGGGCGAATGAGCAGTTCTTC
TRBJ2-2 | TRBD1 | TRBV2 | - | CASQTTGGFGELFF | TGTGCCAGCCAAACGACAGGGGGCTTCGGGGAGCTGTTTTTT
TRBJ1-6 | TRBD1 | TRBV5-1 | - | CASSRTGESYNSPLHF | TGCGCCAGCAGCAGGACAGGGGAGAGCTATAATTCACCCCTCCACTTT
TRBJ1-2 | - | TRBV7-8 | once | CASGQTLYGYTF | TGTGCCAGCGGGCAGACTCTATATGGCTACACCTTC
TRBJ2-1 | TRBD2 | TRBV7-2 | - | CASRSGLAEINEQFF | TGTGCCAGCAGATCGGGACTAGCGGAGATCAATGAGCAGTTCTTC
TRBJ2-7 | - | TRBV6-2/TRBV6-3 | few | CASSYKAGSYEQYF | TGTGCCAGCAGTTACAAAGCCGGCTCCTACGAGCAGTACTTC
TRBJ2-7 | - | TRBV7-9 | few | CASSLEGFLYEQYF | TGTGCCAGCAGCTTAGAGGGGTTTTTATACGAGCAGTACTTC
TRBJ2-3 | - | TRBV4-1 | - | CASSLDGRRGDTQYF | TGCGCCAGCAGCCTGGACGGGAGAAGGGGAGATACGCAGTATTTT
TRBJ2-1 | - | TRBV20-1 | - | CGARESAFAYNEQFF | TGCGGTGCTAGAGAATCAGCTTTCGCCTACAATGAGCAGTTCTTC
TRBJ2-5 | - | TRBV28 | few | CASSGAAQETQYF | TGTGCCAGCAGTGGCGCGGCCCAAGAGACCCAGTACTTC
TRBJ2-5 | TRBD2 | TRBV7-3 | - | CASSSSSGQETQYF | TGTGCCAGCAGCTCCTCTAGCGGCCAAGAGACCCAGTACTTC
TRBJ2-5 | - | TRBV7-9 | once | CASTTDRDGYNEQYF | TGTGCCAGCACTACAGACCGGGACGGCTACAATGAGCAGTACTTC
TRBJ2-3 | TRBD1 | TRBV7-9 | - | CASSDRTGRGKDTQYF | TGTGCCAGCAGCGACAGGACAGGAAGGGGAAAAGATACGCAGTATTTT
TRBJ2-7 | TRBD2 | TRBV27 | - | CASSLGGGGVYEQYF | TGTGCCAGCAGTTTAGGGGGTGGGGGGGTCTACGAGCAGTACTTC
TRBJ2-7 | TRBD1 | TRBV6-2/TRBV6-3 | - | CASLGRPGQGGYEQYF | TGTGCCAGCTTGGGGCGCCCGGGACAGGGTGGCTACGAGCAGTACTTC
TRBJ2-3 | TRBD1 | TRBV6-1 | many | CASTQGDTDTQYF | TGTGCCAGTACCCAGGGGGACACAGATACGCAGTATTTT
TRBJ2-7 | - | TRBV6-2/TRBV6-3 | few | CASEGISYEQYF | TGTGCCAGCGAAGGGATTTCCTACGAGCAGTACTTC